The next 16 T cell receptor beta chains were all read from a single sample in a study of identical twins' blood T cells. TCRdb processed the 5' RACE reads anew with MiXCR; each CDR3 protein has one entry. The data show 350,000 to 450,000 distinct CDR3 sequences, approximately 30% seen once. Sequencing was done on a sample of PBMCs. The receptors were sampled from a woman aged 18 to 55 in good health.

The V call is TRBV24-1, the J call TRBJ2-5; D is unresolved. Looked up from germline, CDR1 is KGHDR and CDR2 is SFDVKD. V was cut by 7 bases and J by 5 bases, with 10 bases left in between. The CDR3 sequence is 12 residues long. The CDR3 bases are TGTGCCACCAGGCCTAAACATGAGACCCAGTACTTC. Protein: CATRPKHETQYF.

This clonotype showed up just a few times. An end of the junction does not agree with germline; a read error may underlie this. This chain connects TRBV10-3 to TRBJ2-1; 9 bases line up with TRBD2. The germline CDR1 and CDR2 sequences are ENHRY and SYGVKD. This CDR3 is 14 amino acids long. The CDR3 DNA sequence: TGTGCCACCCTAGCGGGGAGCTCCTACAATGAGCGGTTCTTC. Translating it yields CATLAGSSYNERFF.

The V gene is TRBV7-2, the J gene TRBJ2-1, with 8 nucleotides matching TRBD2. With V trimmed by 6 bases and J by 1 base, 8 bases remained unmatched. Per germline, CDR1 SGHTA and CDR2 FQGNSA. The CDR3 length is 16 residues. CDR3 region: CASSFGLAWSYNEQFF. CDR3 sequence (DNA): TGTGCCAGCAGTTTCGGACTAGCTTGGTCCTACAATGAGCAGTTCTTC.

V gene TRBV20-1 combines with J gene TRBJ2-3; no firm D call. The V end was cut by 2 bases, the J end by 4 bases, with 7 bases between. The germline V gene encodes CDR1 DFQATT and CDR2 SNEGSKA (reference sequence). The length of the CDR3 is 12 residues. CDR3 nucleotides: TGCAGTGCTAGACCACATTCAGATACGCAGTATTTT. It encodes CSARPHSDTQYF.

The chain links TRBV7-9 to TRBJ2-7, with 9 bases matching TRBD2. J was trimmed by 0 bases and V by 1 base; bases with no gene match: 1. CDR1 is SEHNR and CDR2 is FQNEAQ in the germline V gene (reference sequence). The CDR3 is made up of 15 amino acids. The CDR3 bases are TGTGCCAGCAGCTTAGAGACTAGCGGCTCCTACGAGCAGTACTTC. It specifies CASSLETSGSYEQYF.

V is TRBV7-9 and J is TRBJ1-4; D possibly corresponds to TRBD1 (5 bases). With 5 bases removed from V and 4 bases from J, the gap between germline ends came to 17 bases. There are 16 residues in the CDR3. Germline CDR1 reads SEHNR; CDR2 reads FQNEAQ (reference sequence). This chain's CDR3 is CASSTVGPLFNEKLFF. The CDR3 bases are TGTGCCAGCAGCACCGTGGGGCCGCTCTTTAATGAAAAACTGTTTTTT.

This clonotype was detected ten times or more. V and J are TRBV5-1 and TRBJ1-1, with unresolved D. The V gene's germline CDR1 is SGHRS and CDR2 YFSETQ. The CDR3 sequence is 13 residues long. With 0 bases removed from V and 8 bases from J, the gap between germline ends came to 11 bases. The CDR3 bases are TGCGCCAGCAGCTTGGCCTCAAAGACGGAAGCTTTCTTT. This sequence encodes CASSLASKTEAFF.

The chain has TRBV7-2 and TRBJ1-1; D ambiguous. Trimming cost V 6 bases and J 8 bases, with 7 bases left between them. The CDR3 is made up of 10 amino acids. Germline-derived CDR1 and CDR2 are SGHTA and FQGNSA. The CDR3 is CASSRSEAFF. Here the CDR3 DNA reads TGTGCCAGCAGTCGCTCGGAAGCTTTCTTT.

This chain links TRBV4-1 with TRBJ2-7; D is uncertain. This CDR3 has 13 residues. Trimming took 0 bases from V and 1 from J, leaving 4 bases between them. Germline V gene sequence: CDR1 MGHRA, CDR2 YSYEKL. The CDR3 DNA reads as TGCGCCAGCAGCCAAGAAAGTTCCTACGAGCAGTACTTC. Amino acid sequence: CASSQESSYEQYF.

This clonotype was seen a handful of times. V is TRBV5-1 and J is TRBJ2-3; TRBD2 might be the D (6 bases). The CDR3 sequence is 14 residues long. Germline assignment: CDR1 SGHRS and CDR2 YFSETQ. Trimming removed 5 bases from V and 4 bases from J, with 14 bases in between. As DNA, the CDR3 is TGCGCCAGCAGTCCCCGCCAGCGGGCAGATACGCAGTATTTT. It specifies CASSPRQRADTQYF.

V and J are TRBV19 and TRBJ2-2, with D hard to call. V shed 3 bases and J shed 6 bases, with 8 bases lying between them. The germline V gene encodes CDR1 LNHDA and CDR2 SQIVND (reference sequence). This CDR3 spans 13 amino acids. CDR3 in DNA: TGTGCCAGTAGTATGGGAACTCCCGGGGAGCTGTTTTTT. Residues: CASSMGTPGELFF.

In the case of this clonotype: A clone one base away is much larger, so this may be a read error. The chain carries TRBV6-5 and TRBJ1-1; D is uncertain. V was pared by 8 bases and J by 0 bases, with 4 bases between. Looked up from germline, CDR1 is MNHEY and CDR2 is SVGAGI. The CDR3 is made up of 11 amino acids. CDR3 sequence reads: CASGVNTEAFF. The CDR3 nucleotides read TGTGCCAGCGGCGTGAACACTGAAGCTTTCTTT.

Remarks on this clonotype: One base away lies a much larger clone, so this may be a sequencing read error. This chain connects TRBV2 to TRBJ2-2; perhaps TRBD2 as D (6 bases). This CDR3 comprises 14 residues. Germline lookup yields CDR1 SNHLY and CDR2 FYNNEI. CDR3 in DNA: TGTGCCAGCAGGGCTGAGGAGTACACCGGGGGGCTGTTTTTT. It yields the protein CASRAEEYTGGLFF.

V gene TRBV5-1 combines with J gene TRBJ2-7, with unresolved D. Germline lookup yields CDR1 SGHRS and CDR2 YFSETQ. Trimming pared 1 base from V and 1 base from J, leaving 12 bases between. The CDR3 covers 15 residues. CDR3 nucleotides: TGCGCCAGCAGCTTGAGTGGCAAAATATCCTACGAGCAGTACTTC. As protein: CASSLSGKISYEQYF.

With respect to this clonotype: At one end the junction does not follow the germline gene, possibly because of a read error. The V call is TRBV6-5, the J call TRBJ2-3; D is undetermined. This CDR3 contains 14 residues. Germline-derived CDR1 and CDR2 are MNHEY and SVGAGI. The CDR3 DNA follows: TGTGCCAGCAGTTACATGGCTACCACAGATACGCGGTATTTT. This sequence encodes CASSYMATTDTRYF.

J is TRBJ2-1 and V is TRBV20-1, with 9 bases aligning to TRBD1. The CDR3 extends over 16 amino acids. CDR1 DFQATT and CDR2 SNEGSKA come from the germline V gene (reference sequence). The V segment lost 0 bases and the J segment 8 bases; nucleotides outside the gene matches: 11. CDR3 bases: TGCAGTGCTAGAGATTCACACCGGGACAGGGATCATGAGCAGTTCTTC. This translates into CSARDSHRDRDHEQFF.